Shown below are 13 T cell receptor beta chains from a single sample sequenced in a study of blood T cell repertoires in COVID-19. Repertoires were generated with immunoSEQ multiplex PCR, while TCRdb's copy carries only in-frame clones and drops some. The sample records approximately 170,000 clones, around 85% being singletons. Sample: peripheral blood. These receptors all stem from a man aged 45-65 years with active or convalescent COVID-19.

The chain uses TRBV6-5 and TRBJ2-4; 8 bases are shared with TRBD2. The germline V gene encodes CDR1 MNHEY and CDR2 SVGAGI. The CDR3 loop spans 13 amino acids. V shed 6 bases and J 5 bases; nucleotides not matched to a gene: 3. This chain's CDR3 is CASRPGGENIQYF. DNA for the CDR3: TGTGCCAGCAGGCCGGGGGGGGAAAACATTCAGTACTTC.

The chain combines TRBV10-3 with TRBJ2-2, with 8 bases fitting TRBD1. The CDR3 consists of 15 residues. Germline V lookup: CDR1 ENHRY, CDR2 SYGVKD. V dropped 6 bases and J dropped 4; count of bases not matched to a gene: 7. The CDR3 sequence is CAIRAGQGSTGELFF. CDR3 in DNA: TGTGCCATCAGGGCCGGACAGGGCTCCACCGGGGAGCTGTTTTTT.

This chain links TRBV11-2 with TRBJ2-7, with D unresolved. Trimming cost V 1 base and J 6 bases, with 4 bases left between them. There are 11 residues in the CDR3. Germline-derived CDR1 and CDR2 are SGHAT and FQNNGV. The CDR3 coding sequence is TGTGCCAGCAGCTTAGTTCTCGAGCAGTACTTC. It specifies CASSLVLEQYF.

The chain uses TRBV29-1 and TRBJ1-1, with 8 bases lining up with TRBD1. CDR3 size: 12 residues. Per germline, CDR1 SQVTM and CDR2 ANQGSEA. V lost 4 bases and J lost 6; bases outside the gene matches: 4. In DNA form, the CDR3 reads TGCAGCGTTGGGACAGGGCTCGCTGAAGCTTTCTTT. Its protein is CSVGTGLAEAFF.

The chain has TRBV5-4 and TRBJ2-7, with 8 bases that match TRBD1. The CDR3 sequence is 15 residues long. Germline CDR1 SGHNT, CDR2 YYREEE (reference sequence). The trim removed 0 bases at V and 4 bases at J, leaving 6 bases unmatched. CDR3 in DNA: TGTGCCAGCAGCTTGGCCGGGCAGGGGGCTTACGAGCAGTACTTC. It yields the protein CASSLAGQGAYEQYF.

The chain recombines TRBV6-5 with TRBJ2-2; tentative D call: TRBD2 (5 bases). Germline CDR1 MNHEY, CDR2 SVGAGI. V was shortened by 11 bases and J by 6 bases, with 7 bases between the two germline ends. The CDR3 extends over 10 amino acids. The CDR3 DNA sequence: TGTGCCGCCGGGGCCGGGGAGCTGTTTTTT. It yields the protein CAAGAGELFF.

The CDR3 region has the DNA TGTGCCAGCAGCCAAGTCAGGGCAGAGACCCAGTACTTC. It yields the protein CASSQVRAETQYF. The chain employs TRBV7-3 and TRBJ2-5, with D possibly matching TRBD1 (5 bases). Germline assignment: CDR1 SGHTA and CDR2 FQGTGA. The CDR3 is 13 amino acids. The V end was cut by 5 bases, the J end by 4 bases, with 11 bases between.

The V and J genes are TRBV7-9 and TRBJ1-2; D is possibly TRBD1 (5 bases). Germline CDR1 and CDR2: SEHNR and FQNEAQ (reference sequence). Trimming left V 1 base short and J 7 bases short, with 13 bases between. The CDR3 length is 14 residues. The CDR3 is CASSLVSPGFGYTF. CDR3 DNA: TGTGCCAGCAGCTTAGTATCCCCAGGGTTTGGCTACACCTTC.

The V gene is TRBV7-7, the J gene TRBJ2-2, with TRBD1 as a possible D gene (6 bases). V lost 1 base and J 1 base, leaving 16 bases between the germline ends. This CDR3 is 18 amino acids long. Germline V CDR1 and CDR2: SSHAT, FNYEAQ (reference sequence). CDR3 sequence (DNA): TGTGCCAGCAGCTTAGAGGGGGTCGGGGCACAGAACACCGGGGAGCTGTTTTTT. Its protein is CASSLEGVGAQNTGELFF.

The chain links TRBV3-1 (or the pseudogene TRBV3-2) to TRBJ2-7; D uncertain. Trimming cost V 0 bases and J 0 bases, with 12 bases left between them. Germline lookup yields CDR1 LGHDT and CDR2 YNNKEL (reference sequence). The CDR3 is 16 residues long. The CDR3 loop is CASSQDLEVHSYEQYF. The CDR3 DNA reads TGTGCCAGCAGCCAAGATCTCGAGGTCCACTCCTACGAGCAGTACTTC.

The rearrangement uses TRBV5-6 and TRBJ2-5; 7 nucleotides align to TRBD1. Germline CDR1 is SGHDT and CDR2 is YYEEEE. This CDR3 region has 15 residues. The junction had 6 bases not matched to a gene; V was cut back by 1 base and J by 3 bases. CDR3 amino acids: CASSLSGQTEETQYF. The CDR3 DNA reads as TGTGCCAGCAGCTTGTCGGGACAGACAGAAGAGACCCAGTACTTC.

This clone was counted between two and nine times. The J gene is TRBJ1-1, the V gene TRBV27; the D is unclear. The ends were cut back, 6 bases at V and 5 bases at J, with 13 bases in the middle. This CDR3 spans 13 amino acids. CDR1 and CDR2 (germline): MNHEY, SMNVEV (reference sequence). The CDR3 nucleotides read TGTGCCAGCAGGACCGGGTCTAGTACTGAAGCTTTCTTT. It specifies CASRTGSSTEAFF.

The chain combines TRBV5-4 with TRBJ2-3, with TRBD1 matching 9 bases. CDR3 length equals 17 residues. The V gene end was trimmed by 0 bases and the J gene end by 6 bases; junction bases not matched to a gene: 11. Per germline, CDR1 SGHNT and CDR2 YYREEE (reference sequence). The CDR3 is CASSLGGRTGALDTQYF. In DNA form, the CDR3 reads TGTGCCAGCAGCTTGGGGGGAAGGACAGGGGCATTGGATACGCAGTATTTT.